A selection of T cell receptor beta chains follows, all from one sample in a study of T-cell memory formation after mild COVID-19. From the 5' RACE reads, TCRdb called clonotypes with MiXCR, one entry per CDR3 protein. The sample records under 70,000 distinct CDR3 sequences, about a tenth being singletons. Sequencing input: PBMCs or a T cell subset sorted from them (not recorded which). These receptors were taken from a man aged 18 to 35 who had mild COVID-19 (a few samples of this study predate the infection). Cell type and time point are not known. CDR3s include the opening cysteine and the closing phenylalanine or tryptophan. Each record gives: V gene, J gene, CDR3 protein.

TRBV11-3	TRBJ2-2	CASSLEGGLPGELFF
TRBV4-1	TRBJ1-1	CASSQGTGAGAFF
TRBV6-1	TRBJ2-2	CASSEADTGELFF
TRBV5-6	TRBJ2-1	CASSPGDKYNEQFF
TRBV4-3	TRBJ2-4	CASSPTSGGGKNIQYF
TRBV12-3/TRBV12-4	TRBJ2-5	CASSPTERTGDETQYF
TRBV25-1	TRBJ2-3	CASSELDGGGDTQYF
TRBV4-3	TRBJ2-2	CASSQVSGTGELFF
TRBV4-3	TRBJ1-2	CASSRGEGDYGYTF
TRBV12-3/TRBV12-4	TRBJ2-2	CASSHRDRGNTGELFF
TRBV4-3	TRBJ1-2	CASSQEAGTGGYTF
TRBV12-3/TRBV12-4	TRBJ2-5	CASSSLTRLGETQYF
TRBV7-9	TRBJ1-6	CASSRTTDNSPLHF
TRBV29-1	TRBJ1-5	CSVEDGRGGNQPQHF
TRBV20-1	TRBJ2-1	CSARAREGFPYNEQFF
TRBV5-5	TRBJ1-1	CASSGGFDMNTEAFF
TRBV20-1	TRBJ1-2	CSAMGGGNYGYTF
TRBV6-2/TRBV6-3	TRBJ1-1	CASSSSGGTEAFF
TRBV7-2	TRBJ1-1	CASSSTGTGRAFF
TRBV30	TRBJ1-2	CAWSQHGQGLVGYTF
TRBV7-2	TRBJ2-5	CASSRDRPQETQYF
TRBV12-3/TRBV12-4	TRBJ1-3	CASSLGNAGNTIYF
TRBV7-2	TRBJ2-7	CASSFVKGAEEQYF
TRBV18	TRBJ1-1	CASSFDLNTEAFF
TRBV7-2	TRBJ1-2	CASSLAVQGANYGYTF
TRBV20-1	TRBJ2-7	CSAAGQGLYEQYF
TRBV20-1	TRBJ1-2	CSAGGDRLYGYTF
TRBV7-2	TRBJ2-5	CASPIGGTTETQYF
TRBV11-3	TRBJ2-2	CASSLQGNTGELFF
TRBV12-3/TRBV12-4	TRBJ1-6	CASSLGGGNSPLHF
TRBV6-5	TRBJ2-7	CASSLAGDGSYEQYF
TRBV11-2	TRBJ2-3	CASSLEASTQYF
TRBV29-1	TRBJ1-2	CSDAPGSLNYGYTF
TRBV12-3/TRBV12-4	TRBJ1-5	CASSWEESNQPQHF
TRBV5-4	TRBJ2-5	CASSLGTSGRGETQYF
TRBV11-2	TRBJ2-2	CASSLGTFVATGELFF
TRBV5-1	TRBJ2-1	CASSLESSYNEQFF
TRBV7-2	TRBJ2-1	CASSPFAGGLNEQFF
TRBV7-3	TRBJ2-2	CASSSMNREVGGELFF
TRBV19	TRBJ2-3	CASSRVVGAGDTQYF
TRBV25-1	TRBJ2-3	CASIEYGSPAADTQYF
TRBV12-3/TRBV12-4	TRBJ2-5	CASSLRDRQETQYF
TRBV19	TRBJ1-6	CASSMEDRFYNSPLHF
TRBV7-3	TRBJ1-1	CASSISQGSTEAFF
TRBV12-3/TRBV12-4	TRBJ2-5	CASRGKRGSWETQYF
TRBV7-2	TRBJ2-1	CASETTRNEQFF
TRBV19	TRBJ1-1	CASSSLRNTEAFF
TRBV5-1	TRBJ2-2	CASSLGASNTGELFF
TRBV4-3	TRBJ1-2	CASSRRTTGDNGYTF
TRBV20-1	TRBJ2-3	CSAGGPDTQYF
TRBV6-5	TRBJ1-5	CASSQSNSNQPQHF
TRBV5-4	TRBJ2-3	CASSLSGATDTQYF
TRBV18	TRBJ2-1	CASSPDLSYNEQFF